This T cell receptor (beta chain) is drawn from a study of T cell responses to AZD1222 COVID-19 vaccine. Study-level findings and limits: Spike-spanning, vaccine-associated CD4 TCRs were dominant at 160-218 and 743-854.

Regarding this clone: The antigen remains unidentified.

CDR1 is SNHLY, CDR2 FYNNEI, per germline. Trimming removed 6 bases at V and 2 bases at J, with 26 bases between. CDR3 length equals 18 residues. TCRdb keeps only in-frame clones here, not all; method: immunoSEQ multiplex PCR. The sample lists 110,000 or so clones, approximately 87% occurring once. The specimen was peripheral blood, collected on day 0 of AZD1222 vaccination. The origin of this receptor is an adult in good health. The chain joins TRBV2 to TRBJ2-7; D may be TRBD1 (6 bases). As DNA, the CDR3 is TGTGCCAGCAGGCCGGCCGACGACCTACAGGGAACCACCTACGAGCAGTACTTC. It yields the protein CASRPADDLQGTTYEQYF.